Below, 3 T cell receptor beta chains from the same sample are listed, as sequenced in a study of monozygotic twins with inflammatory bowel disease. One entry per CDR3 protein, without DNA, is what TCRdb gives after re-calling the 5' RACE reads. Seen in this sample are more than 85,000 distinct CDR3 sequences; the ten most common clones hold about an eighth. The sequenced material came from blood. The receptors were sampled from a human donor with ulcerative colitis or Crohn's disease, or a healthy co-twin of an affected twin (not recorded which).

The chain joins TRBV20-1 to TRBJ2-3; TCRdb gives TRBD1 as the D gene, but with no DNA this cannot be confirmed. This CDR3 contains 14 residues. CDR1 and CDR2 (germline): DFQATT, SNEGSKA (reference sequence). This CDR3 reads CSVARGGPGDTQYF.

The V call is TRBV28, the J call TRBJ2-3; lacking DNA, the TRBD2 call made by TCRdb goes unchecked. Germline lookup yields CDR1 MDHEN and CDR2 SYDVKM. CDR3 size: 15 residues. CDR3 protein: CASRSGGASTDTQYF.

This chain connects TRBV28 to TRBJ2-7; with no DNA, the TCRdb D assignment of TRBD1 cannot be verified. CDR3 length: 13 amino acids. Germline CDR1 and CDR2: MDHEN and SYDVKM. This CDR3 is CASSKGGTYEQYF.